This record concerns one TCR beta chain sequence. This record comes from a study of blood T cell repertoires in COVID-19. Overall study context: T cells, B-cell-depleted T cells, or PBMCs supplied cDNA or gDNA.

Using immunoSEQ multiplex PCR, the repertoire was profiled, and TCRdb retains in-frame clones only, with some absent. The data hold about 250,000 clones, with roughly 84% observed a single time. V lost 1 base, J lost 0 bases, and 9 bases lay in between. Germline V gives CDR1 SGHVS, CDR2 FNYEAQ. The CDR3 consists of 16 residues. This TCR was recovered from a woman in her 40s who had recovered from COVID-19. The V call is TRBV7-6, the J call TRBJ2-2; possibly TRBD1 for D (6 bases). Sequencing was performed on peripheral blood. In DNA form, the CDR3 reads TGTGCCAGCAGCTTAGTTCCAGGGGCGAACACCGGGGAGCTGTTTTTT. It codes for CASSLVPGANTGELFF. Together with reference TRBV7-6 and TRBJ2-2, the CDR3 gives the full variable domain: GAGVSQSPRYKVTKRGQDVALRCDPISGHVSLYWYRQALGQGPEFLTYFNYEAQQDKSGLPNDRFSAERPEGSISTLTIQRTEQRDSAMYRCASSLVPGANTGELFFGEGSRLTVL.